This entry is about one T cell receptor beta chain. Its antigen remains unidentified. One entry per CDR3 protein results from TCRdb running MiXCR on the RT-PCR reads. The sample shows about 620,000 distinct CDR3 sequences, 10% to 15% of them seen only once. V gave up 5 bases and J gave up 9 bases, with 13 bases separating them. The germline V gene has CDR1 DFQATT and CDR2 SNEGSKA (reference sequence). The CDR3 is 11 residues long. The record originates from a study of response to subunit inactivated influenza vaccine. Findings and caveats of the study: The study's authors posited that every seasonal influenza vaccination enlists few new T cells.

The TCR sequence derives from a man between 50 and 59 years old who received an inactivated influenza vaccine. V usage is TRBV20-1 and J usage is TRBJ2-5; a possible D gene is TRBD2 (5 bases). The source material was PBMCs from blood, sampled on the day of vaccination. The CDR3 loop is CSAVPEAAQYF. The CDR3 nucleotides are TGCAGTGCTGTCCCGGAAGCGGCCCAGTACTTC.